Given below is one T cell receptor beta chain in context. Original analysis: Reference gene primer amplification gave estimated nucleated cell counts. The repertoire was sequenced with immunoSEQ multiplex PCR; TCRdb's copy has only in-frame clones and lacks some. The V and J calls and clone size come from that table; D and trimming were worked out from the DNA. The table has 150,000 to 180,000 clones, around 82% seen once; the top ten hold 0.63%. Seattle cases were enrolled at active infection and followed longitudinally. This record belongs to a study of blood T cell repertoires in COVID-19. Across the whole study: From the United States, Italy and Spain came samples of acute and convalescent COVID-19. Nucleic acid was either cDNA or gDNA, and it came from T cells, B-cell-depleted T cells, or PBMCs.

The CDR3 is 14 amino acids. The trim removed 2 bases at V and 5 bases at J, leaving 7 bases unmatched. CDR1 and CDR2 (germline): GTSNPN, SVGIG (reference sequence). The sequenced sample consisted of peripheral blood. The origin of this receptor is a man between 60 and 70 years old with COVID-19, enrolled during active disease. This chain links TRBV30 with TRBJ2-5; the match to TRBD1 covers 8 bases. In DNA, the CDR3 is TGTGCCTGGAGTAGTCAGGGGGCATTGGAGACCCAGTACTTC. It is translated as CAWSSQGALETQYF.